The 21 T cell receptor beta chains in this list originate from one sample, sequenced in a study of shared clonotypes between healthy human individuals. Method: immunoSEQ multiplex PCR; TCRdb's copy keeps in-frame clones and lacks some. Among 550,000 to 750,000 clones, about 91% were seen once, and the ten largest hold approximately 24%. Terminally differentiated effector memory CD45RA+ cells were excluded by CCR7 positive selection of CD45RO-negative cells. Sequences were obtained from naive CD8+ T cells sorted from blood. All receptors come from a young man in good health.

The chain carries TRBV9 and TRBJ1-2; D remains ambiguous. The CDR3 has 11 residues. Trimming removed 5 bases at V and 8 bases at J, with 10 bases between. Germline lookup yields CDR1 SGDLS and CDR2 YYNGEE. DNA for the CDR3: TGTGCCAGCAGTGATCTTGGCGGCTACACCTTC. This codes for CASSDLGGYTF.

The rearrangement uses TRBV10-3 and TRBJ1-4; weak D call: TRBD1 (5 bases). Germline lookup yields CDR1 ENHRY and CDR2 SYGVKD. Deletions cut 3 bases from V and 8 bases from J, with 13 bases between. The CDR3 sequence is 14 residues long. CDR3 region: CAISEGGAREKLFF. As DNA, the CDR3 is TGTGCCATCAGTGAAGGAGGGGCTCGGGAAAAACTGTTTTTT.

The J gene is TRBJ2-7, the V gene TRBV7-9, with 7 bases lining up with TRBD2. This CDR3 has 14 residues. The germline V gene encodes CDR1 SEHNR and CDR2 FQNEAQ (reference sequence). Unmatched junction bases numbered 11, after V lost 7 bases and J lost 5 bases. CDR3 loop: CASTAGVGPHEQYF. CDR3 nucleotide sequence: TGTGCCAGCACCGCGGGAGTTGGTCCTCACGAGCAGTACTTC.

The chain is built from TRBV27 and TRBJ2-1; D unresolved. V lost 6 bases, J lost 0 bases, and 9 bases lay in between. Germline CDR1 MNHEY, CDR2 SMNVEV (reference sequence). There are 14 residues in the CDR3. In DNA form, the CDR3 reads TGTGCCAGCAGATGGTTAAGCTCCTACAATGAGCAGTTCTTC. Its protein is CASRWLSSYNEQFF.

The J gene is TRBJ2-7, the V gene TRBV4-1; a possible D gene is TRBD2 (5 bases). Trimming cost V 1 base and J 2 bases, with 12 bases left between them. This CDR3 contains 15 residues. CDR1 is MGHRA, CDR2 YSYEKL, per germline. The CDR3 DNA is TGCGCCAGCAGCCAAGCAAAAGCGGTTACCTACGAGCAGTACTTC. Protein sequence: CASSQAKAVTYEQYF.

The CDR3 DNA is TGTGCCATCAGTGGGGCAGGGGGCTCTGGAAACACCATATATTTT. Translating it yields CAISGAGGSGNTIYF. The V gene is TRBV10-3, the J gene TRBJ1-3; TRBD1 agrees at 7 bases. V lost 4 bases and J lost 0; bases outside the gene matches: 3. Germline V CDR1 and CDR2: ENHRY, SYGVKD. The length of the CDR3 is 15 residues.

The chain recombines TRBV27 with TRBJ2-1, with 8 bases identical to TRBD2. Unmatched junction bases numbered 5, after V lost 6 bases and J lost 10 bases. This CDR3 is 12 amino acids long. The germline V gene has CDR1 MNHEY and CDR2 SMNVEV (reference sequence). The CDR3 sequence: CASSWTSREQFF. CDR3 in DNA: TGTGCCAGCAGCTGGACTAGCAGGGAGCAGTTCTTC.

A note on this clone: Other DNA sequences within the sample encode an identical CDR3. This chain uses TRBV29-1 with TRBJ2-1; no definite D call. The germline V gene has CDR1 SQVTM and CDR2 ANQGSEA. V was clipped by 5 bases and J by 0 bases, with 2 bases between them. This CDR3 spans 11 amino acids. CDR3: CSVSSYNEQFF. DNA for the CDR3: TGCAGCGTTTCCTCCTACAATGAGCAGTTCTTC.

J is TRBJ1-5 and V is TRBV5-6; possible D gene TRBD1, 6 bases. V gave up 3 bases and J gave up 4 bases, with 11 bases separating them. Looked up from germline, CDR1 is SGHDT and CDR2 is YYEEEE. This CDR3 spans 14 amino acids. Written as DNA, the CDR3 is TGTGCCAGCAGCTCACAGGGTTGGAATCAGCCCCAGCATTTT. Its translation: CASSSQGWNQPQHF. Complete variable domain (other parts from reference TRBV5-6 and TRBJ1-5): DAGVTQSPTHLIKTRGQQVTLRCSPKSGHDTVSWYQQALGQGPQFIFQYYEEEERQRGNFPDRFSGHQFPNYSSELNVNALLLGDSALYLCASSSQGWNQPQHFGDGTRLSIL.

The chain links TRBV5-5 to TRBJ2-1; 9 bases are a match to TRBD2. CDR1 and CDR2 from the germline V gene are SGHKS and YYEKEE (reference sequence). J gave up 5 bases and V 0 bases, and 15 bases lay outside the gene matches. CDR3 size: 19 residues. The chain's CDR3 is CASSLALGVSGSSHNEQFF. DNA for the CDR3: TGTGCCAGCAGCTTGGCCCTAGGGGTTAGCGGGAGCTCTCACAATGAGCAGTTCTTC.

This chain connects TRBV7-8 to TRBJ1-1; D unresolved. Trimming took 2 bases from V and 6 from J, leaving 13 bases between them. The CDR3 contains 14 residues. Germline CDR1 and CDR2: SGHVS and FQNEAQ. In DNA form, the CDR3 reads TGTGCCAGCAGCTTAATGTTATTGGGCCCTGAAGCTTTCTTT. Translating gives CASSLMLLGPEAFF.

This clone has a single count. The rearrangement joins TRBV5-1 to TRBJ2-3; D might be TRBD2 (5 bases). The CDR3 has 17 residues. Germline V CDR1 and CDR2: SGHRS, YFSETQ. V lost 0 bases and J lost 1, with 15 bases in between. The CDR3 DNA sequence: TGCGCCAGCAGCTTGGAGATGGCGACTATGCGCACAGATACGCAGTATTTT. This codes for CASSLEMATMRTDTQYF.

The sample holds many counts of this clone. This chain links TRBV27 with TRBJ2-1, with D perhaps TRBD2 (5 bases). Trimming left V 8 bases short and J 0 bases short, with 17 bases between. Germline V CDR1 and CDR2: MNHEY, SMNVEV (reference sequence). This CDR3 comprises 16 residues. The CDR3 DNA sequence: TGTGCCAGCGCCCCCAGCGCGGGTAGCTCCTACAATGAGCAGTTCTTC. It codes for CASAPSAGSSYNEQFF.

V and J are TRBV7-2 and TRBJ1-1, with a possible D match to TRBD1 (6 bases). The germline V gene has CDR1 SGHTA and CDR2 FQGNSA. This CDR3 spans 16 amino acids. The V end was cut by 3 bases, the J end by 1 base, with 15 bases between. As DNA, the CDR3 is TGTGCCAGCAGCTTTACTCCGGGACACCAGAACACTGAAGCTTTCTTT. As protein: CASSFTPGHQNTEAFF.

V gene TRBV28 combines with J gene TRBJ2-1; 8 nucleotides match TRBD2. Germline CDR1 is MDHEN and CDR2 is SYDVKM. Trimming cost V 3 bases and J 1 base; bases outside gene matches: 8. CDR3 size: 17 residues. Here the CDR3 reads CASSFGLVAGSYNEQFF. CDR3 coding DNA: TGTGCCAGCAGTTTCGGTCTAGTAGCGGGATCCTACAATGAGCAGTTCTTC.

The rearrangement uses TRBV5-8 and TRBJ1-1; D remains unclear. The CDR3 runs 13 residues. Germline loops: CDR1 SGHTS, CDR2 YDEGEE. Trimming pared 2 bases from V and 1 base from J, leaving 6 bases between. CDR3: CASSFVKNTEAFF. The CDR3 coding sequence is TGTGCCAGCAGCTTTGTCAAGAACACTGAAGCTTTCTTT.

V is TRBV7-9 and J is TRBJ2-2; 7 bases are shared with TRBD2. The V and J ends lost 8 bases and 5 bases, in that order; junction bases with no gene match: 11. Germline-derived CDR1 and CDR2 are SEHNR and FQNEAQ (reference sequence). The CDR3 loop spans 15 amino acids. CDR3 residues: CASGKGAGRTGELFF. CDR3 coding DNA: TGTGCCAGCGGGAAGGGAGCGGGACGGACCGGGGAGCTGTTTTTT. Variable domain in full (rest from reference TRBV7-9 and TRBJ2-2): DTGVSQNPRHKITKRGQNVTFRCDPISEHNRLYWYRQTLGQGPEFLTYFQNEAQLEKSRLLSDRFSAERPKGSFSTLEIQRTEQGDSAMYLCASGKGAGRTGELFFGEGSRLTVL.

The CDR3 nucleotides are TGTGCCTGGAGTGTATCGGCGGGGGCCAACGTCCTGACTTTC. Amino acid sequence: CAWSVSAGANVLTF. The chain couples TRBV30 to TRBJ2-6; the D is unclear. From germline, CDR1 is GTSNPN and CDR2 SVGIG (reference sequence). Trimming pared 0 bases from V and 4 bases from J, leaving 7 bases between. The CDR3 is 14 residues long.

The chain combines TRBV9 with TRBJ2-3; 13 bases fit TRBD2. CDR1 is SGDLS and CDR2 is YYNGEE in the germline V gene. CDR3 length: 17 amino acids. V lost 4 bases, J lost 2 bases, and 7 bases stayed unmatched. The DNA of the CDR3 is TGTGCCAGCAGCCCCGAACTAGCGGGGGGGGCCACAGATACGCAGTATTTT. Its translation is CASSPELAGGATDTQYF.

This rearrangement joins TRBV30 to TRBJ2-7; 8 positions agree with TRBD1. With 8 bases clipped from V and 2 bases from J, the junction kept 11 bases outside the gene matches. Germline-derived CDR1 and CDR2 are GTSNPN and SVGIG (reference sequence). The CDR3 consists of 14 residues. The CDR3 protein is CALSVAGGPYEQYF. As DNA, the CDR3 is TGTGCCCTAAGTGTAGCAGGGGGCCCCTACGAGCAGTACTTC. The full variable domain, completed using reference TRBV30 and TRBJ2-7, is SQTIHQWPATLVQPVGSPLSLECTVEGTSNPNLYWYRQAAGRGLQLLFYSVGIGQISSEVPQNLSASRPQDRQFILSSKKLLLSDSGFYLCALSVAGGPYEQYFGPGTRLTVT.

The chain links TRBV19 to TRBJ1-1, with D unresolved. The length of the CDR3 is 14 residues. With 1 base removed from V and 4 bases from J, the gap between germline ends came to 10 bases. Germline CDR1 LNHDA, CDR2 SQIVND (reference sequence). This CDR3 reads CASSIGAGGTEAFF. The CDR3 DNA follows: TGTGCCAGTAGTATAGGCGCGGGTGGCACTGAAGCTTTCTTT.